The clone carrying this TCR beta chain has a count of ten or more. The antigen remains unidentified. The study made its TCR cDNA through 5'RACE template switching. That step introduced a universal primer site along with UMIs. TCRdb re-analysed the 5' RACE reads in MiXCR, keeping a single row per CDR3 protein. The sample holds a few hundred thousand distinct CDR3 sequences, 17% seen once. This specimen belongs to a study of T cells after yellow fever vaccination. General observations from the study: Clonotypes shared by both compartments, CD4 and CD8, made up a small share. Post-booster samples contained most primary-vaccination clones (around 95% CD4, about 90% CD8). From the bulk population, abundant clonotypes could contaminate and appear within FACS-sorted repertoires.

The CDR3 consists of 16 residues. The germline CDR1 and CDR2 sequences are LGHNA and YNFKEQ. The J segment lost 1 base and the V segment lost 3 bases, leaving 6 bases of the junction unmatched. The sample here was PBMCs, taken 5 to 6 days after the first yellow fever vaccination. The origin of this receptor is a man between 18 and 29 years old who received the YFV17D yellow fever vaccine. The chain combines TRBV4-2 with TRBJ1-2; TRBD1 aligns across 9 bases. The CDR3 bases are TGTGCCAGCAGCCACCTACAGGGGGCGGTTAACTATGGCTACACCTTC. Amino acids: CASSHLQGAVNYGYTF.